The 2 T cell receptor beta chains given below trace back to one sample, sequenced in a study of CD8+CD57+ T cells in acquired aplastic anemia. Profiling of TCR beta VDJ combinations and CDR3 sequences used genomic DNA as template. TCRdb used MiXCR to reprocess the reads, holding one entry per CDR3 protein. This sample has about 220,000 distinct CDR3 sequences, with roughly 35% found just once. The specimen sequenced was sorted CD4+, CD8+, or CD8+CD57+ T cells (not recorded which) from PBMCs. These receptors all come from a human donor in good health, serving as a control.

This clonotype appeared a single time. A much larger clone sits a single nucleotide away, making a read error possible. The chain uses TRBV20-1 and TRBJ1-1; 7 bases line up with TRBD1. With V trimmed by 4 bases and J by 0 bases, 5 bases remained unmatched. Germline CDR1 DFQATT, CDR2 SNEGSKA (reference sequence). The CDR3 loop spans 14 amino acids. The CDR3 reads CSAKNRGVNTEAFF. The CDR3 region has the DNA TGCAGTGCTAAGAACAGGGGCGTGAACACTGAAGCTTTCTTT.

This clonotype was counted at least ten times. This chain connects TRBV6-1 to TRBJ2-7; 11 bases are a match to TRBD2. The CDR3 is 16 amino acids. From germline, CDR1 is MNHNS and CDR2 SASEGT. The V and J ends lost 5 bases and 0 bases, in that order; junction bases with no gene match: 6. DNA for the CDR3: TGTGCCAGCAGTCAAGGGACTAGCGGCCTCTCCTACGAGCAGTACTTC. Protein product: CASSQGTSGLSYEQYF.